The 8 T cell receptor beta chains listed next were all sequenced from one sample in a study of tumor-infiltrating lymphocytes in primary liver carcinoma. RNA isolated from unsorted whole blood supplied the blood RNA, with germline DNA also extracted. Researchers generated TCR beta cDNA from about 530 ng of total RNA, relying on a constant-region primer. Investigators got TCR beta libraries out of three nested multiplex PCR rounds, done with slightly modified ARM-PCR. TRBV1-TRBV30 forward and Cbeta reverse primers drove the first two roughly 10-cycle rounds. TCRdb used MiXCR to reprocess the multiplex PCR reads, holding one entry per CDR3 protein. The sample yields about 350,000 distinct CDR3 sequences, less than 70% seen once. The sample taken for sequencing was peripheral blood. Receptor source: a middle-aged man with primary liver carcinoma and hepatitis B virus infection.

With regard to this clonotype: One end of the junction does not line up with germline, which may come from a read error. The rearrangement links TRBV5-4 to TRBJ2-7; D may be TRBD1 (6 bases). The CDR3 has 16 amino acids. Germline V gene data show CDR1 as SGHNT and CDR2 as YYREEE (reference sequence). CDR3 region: CVSIYTGFSSSYEQYF. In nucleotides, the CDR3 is TGTGTCAGCATCTATACAGGGTTCTCTAGCTCCTACGAGCAGTACTTC.

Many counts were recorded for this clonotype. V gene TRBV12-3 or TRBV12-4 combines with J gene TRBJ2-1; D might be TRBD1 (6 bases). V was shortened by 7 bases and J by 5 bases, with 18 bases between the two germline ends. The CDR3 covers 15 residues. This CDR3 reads CASTHQGYLNNEQFF. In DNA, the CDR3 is TGTGCCAGCACCCATCAGGGGTATCTAAACAATGAGCAGTTCTTC.

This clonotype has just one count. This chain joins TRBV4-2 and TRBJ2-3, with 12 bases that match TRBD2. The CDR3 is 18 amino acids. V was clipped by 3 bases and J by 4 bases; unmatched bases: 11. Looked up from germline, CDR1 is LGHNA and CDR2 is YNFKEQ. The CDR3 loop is CASSQVTSGSVYADTQYF. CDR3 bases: TGTGCCAGCAGCCAGGTGACTAGCGGGAGTGTATACGCAGATACGCAGTATTTT.

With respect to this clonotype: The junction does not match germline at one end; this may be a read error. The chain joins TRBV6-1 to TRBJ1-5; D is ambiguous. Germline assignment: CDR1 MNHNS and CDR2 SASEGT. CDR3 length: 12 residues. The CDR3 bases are TGTACCAGTAGACAACCCAATCAGTCCCAGCATTTT. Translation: CTSRQPNQSQHF.

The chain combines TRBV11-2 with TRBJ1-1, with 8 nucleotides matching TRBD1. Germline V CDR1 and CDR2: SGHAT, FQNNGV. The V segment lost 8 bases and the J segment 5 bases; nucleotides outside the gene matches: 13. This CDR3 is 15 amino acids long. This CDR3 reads CASLAYRGTGTEAFF. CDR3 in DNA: TGTGCCAGCTTAGCCTACAGGGGGACGGGAACTGAAGCTTTCTTT. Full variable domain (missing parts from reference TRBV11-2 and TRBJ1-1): EAGVAQSPRYKIIEKRQSVAFWCNPISGHATLYWYQQILGQGPKLLIQFQNNGVVDDSQLPKDRFSAERLKGVDSTLKIQPAKLEDSAVYLCASLAYRGTGTEAFFGQGTRLTVV.

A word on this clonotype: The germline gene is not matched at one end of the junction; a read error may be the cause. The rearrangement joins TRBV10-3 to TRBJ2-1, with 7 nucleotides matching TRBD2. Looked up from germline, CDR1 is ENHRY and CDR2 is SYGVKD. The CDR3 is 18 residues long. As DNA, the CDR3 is TGTGCCACGGGGGGATGGATAAATCCTAATTCCTCCGACAATGAGCAGTTCTTC. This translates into CATGGWINPNSSDNEQFF.

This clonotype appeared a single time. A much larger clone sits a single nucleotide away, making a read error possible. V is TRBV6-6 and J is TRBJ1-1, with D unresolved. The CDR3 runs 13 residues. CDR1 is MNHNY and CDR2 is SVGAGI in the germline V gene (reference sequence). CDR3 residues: CANSYLEGTEAFF. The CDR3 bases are TGTGCCAACAGTTACTTAGAAGGGACTGAAGCTTTCTTT.

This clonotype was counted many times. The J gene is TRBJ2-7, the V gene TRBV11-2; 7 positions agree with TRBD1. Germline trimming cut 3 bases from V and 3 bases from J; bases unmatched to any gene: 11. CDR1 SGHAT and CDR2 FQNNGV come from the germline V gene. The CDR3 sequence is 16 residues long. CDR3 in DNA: TGTGCCAGCAGCTTTTTTAACTTAAGGGACAGCTACGAGCAGTACTTC. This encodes CASSFFNLRDSYEQYF.